This T cell receptor (beta chain) derives from a study of cytomegalovirus exposure and HLA in healthy donors. Across the study: Tens of millions of unique TCRs from HLA-typed donors were held in an early release of data. Points from the study as a whole: TCR beta sequences reportedly predicted the HLA-A and HLA-B alleles of most subjects accurately. TCR beta V segments were, for the most part, productive about 87% or about 30% of the time in an earlier analysis.

V lost 2 bases to trimming and J lost 8 bases, with 8 bases between them. The CDR3 is made up of 12 amino acids. Germline V gene sequence: CDR1 SGDLS, CDR2 YYNGEE. The primer mix had 60 Vbeta and 13 Jbeta primers. In the original analysis: Counted up in a later analysis, unique TCR beta chains came to about 80 million, with around 11 million shared. The assay was immunoSEQ multiplex PCR, and TCRdb's table has in-frame clones only and misses some. V and J calls and clone size come straight from that table; D and trimming were deduced from the DNA. Of roughly 120,000 clones in the sample, 76% were seen once. As to this clone: Antigen specificity is unknown.

The sequence derives from a man in his fifties or sixties in good health and CMV-seronegative. Sequencing input: PBMCs. This chain connects TRBV9 to TRBJ1-3, with D hard to call. In DNA, the CDR3 is TGTGCCAGCAGCGTTCACGGAGACACCATATATTTT. This codes for CASSVHGDTIYF.